The rows below give T cell receptor beta chains drawn from one sample of a study of blood T cell repertoires in COVID-19. Profiling relied on immunoSEQ multiplex PCR, and the TCRdb table lists in-frame clones only, not all of them. The sample contains fewer than 400,000 clones, about 87% of which appear only once. The sample taken for sequencing was PBMCs or T cells enriched from blood (not recorded which). The receptors were gathered from a woman aged 50 to 60 who had recovered from COVID-19. Each CDR3 is given with its conserved first and last residue. D genes are given only for firm matches. Size values are once, few and many counts, or a class for expanded clones, and some rows have none.

V: TRBV6-5
size: .
D: TRBD1
length: 14
J: TRBJ1-2
DNA: TGTGCCGCCCTGACTACCCGGGACAGCGCCCCAGCTCCGTTC
CDR3: CAALTTRDSAPAPF

V: TRBV5-1
size: .
D: TRBD2
length: 17
J: TRBJ2-7
DNA: TGCGCCAGCAGCTTGGCCGTTCTCGGGGGGGCCGTCCACGAGCAGTACTTC
CDR3: CASSLAVLGGAVHEQYF

V: TRBV29-1
size: .
D: TRBD2
length: 17
J: TRBJ2-7
DNA: TGCAGCGTAACAGGGACTAGCGGGCGAAGGAGCTCCTACGAGCAGTACTTC
CDR3: CSVTGTSGRRSSYEQYF

V: TRBV7-8
size: .
D: .
length: 15
J: TRBJ2-1
DNA: TGTGCCAGCAGCTTAACTCTGAGCTCCTACAATGAGCAGTTCTTC
CDR3: CASSLTLSSYNEQFF

V: TRBV30
size: few
D: .
length: 16
J: TRBJ1-5
DNA: TGTGCCTGGACCCCGGGACTCGTAGGGGGCAATCAGCCCCAGCATTTT
CDR3: CAWTPGLVGGNQPQHF

V: TRBV15
size: .
D: .
length: 14
J: TRBJ2-7
DNA: TGTGCCACCAGCAGAGTTCTACCCGGTGACGAGCAGTACTTC
CDR3: CATSRVLPGDEQYF

V: TRBV18
size: few
D: .
length: 11
J: TRBJ1-1
DNA: TGTGCCAGCTGGGCAGTAGGTGAAGCTTTCTTT
CDR3: CASWAVGEAFF

V: TRBV5-1
size: .
D: .
length: 14
J: TRBJ1-1
DNA: TGCGCCAGCAGCTACCAGGGCGTATATACTGAAGCTTTCTTT
CDR3: CASSYQGVYTEAFF

V: TRBV4-1
size: .
D: TRBD1
length: 16
J: TRBJ2-1
DNA: TGCGCCAGCAGCCAAGGTTTGGCAGGGGGCCTTCATGAGCAGTTCTTC
CDR3: CASSQGLAGGLHEQFF

V: TRBV27
size: .
D: .
length: 15
J: TRBJ2-3
DNA: TGTGCCAGCAGTTTACGGGGATTTAGCACAGATACGCAGTATTTT
CDR3: CASSLRGFSTDTQYF

V: TRBV13
size: .
D: .
length: 17
J: TRBJ2-2
DNA: TGTGCCAGCAGCTTAGTCCTGGGCAGTAAGAACACCGGGGAGCTGTTTTTT
CDR3: CASSLVLGSKNTGELFF

V: TRBV19
size: few
D: .
length: 15
J: TRBJ1-1
DNA: TGTGCCAGTATTCGTTTCGGCCAGGGTAACACTGAAGCTTTCTTT
CDR3: CASIRFGQGNTEAFF

V: TRBV5-5
size: .
D: .
length: 13
J: TRBJ2-7
DNA: TGTGCCAGCAGCTTAGAGGACAGATACGAGCAGTACTTC
CDR3: CASSLEDRYEQYF

V: TRBV27
size: .
D: .
length: 15
J: TRBJ2-1
DNA: TGTGCCAGCACACCACAACGGCGGGGATACAATGAGCAGTTCTTC
CDR3: CASTPQRRGYNEQFF

V: TRBV30
size: .
D: .
length: 14
J: TRBJ1-4
DNA: TGTGCCTGGAGTCAGGACAGAGGTGGTGAAAAACTGTTTTTT
CDR3: CAWSQDRGGEKLFF

V: TRBV6-1
size: .
D: .
length: 15
J: TRBJ1-6
DNA: TGTGCCAGCAGTGAAATGTGGGGGCAAGGATCACCCCTCCACTTT
CDR3: CASSEMWGQGSPLHF

V: TRBV19
size: .
D: TRBD2
length: 13
J: TRBJ2-1
DNA: TGTGCCAGTAGTGAGGGACTAGCGGGCGAGCAGTTCTTC
CDR3: CASSEGLAGEQFF

V: TRBV12-3/TRBV12-4
size: .
D: .
length: 12
J: TRBJ1-5
DNA: TGTGCCAGCAGGCAGGCCCCTCAGCCCCAGCATTTT
CDR3: CASRQAPQPQHF

V: TRBV18
size: .
D: .
length: 14
J: TRBJ1-4
DNA: TGTGCCAGCTCAGAACAGGCTTTTGATGAAAAACTGTTTTTT
CDR3: CASSEQAFDEKLFF

V: TRBV4-3
size: .
D: TRBD1
length: 17
J: TRBJ2-3
DNA: TGCGCCAGCAGCCAAGCCGGACAGGGTTTTAGGACAGATACGCAGTATTTT
CDR3: CASSQAGQGFRTDTQYF

V: TRBV28
size: .
D: .
length: 14
J: TRBJ1-5
DNA: TGTGCCAGCAGTTTCTCCGGGGAGTGGCAGCCCCAGCATTTT
CDR3: CASSFSGEWQPQHF

V: TRBV24-1
size: .
D: TRBD1
length: 18
J: TRBJ1-1
DNA: TGTGCCACCAGTCCCTCCGCACAGGGGGCCCTATTGAACACTGAAGCTTTCTTT
CDR3: CATSPSAQGALLNTEAFF

V: TRBV7-2
size: .
D: TRBD1
length: 16
J: TRBJ1-2
DNA: TGTGCCAGCAGCTTAGATCAGGGGGCGAAGGGCCATGGCTACACCTTC
CDR3: CASSLDQGAKGHGYTF

V: TRBV28
size: .
D: .
length: 18
J: TRBJ1-2
DNA: TGTGCCAGCAGTTTCTCAAGAAGCCACAGGGCCCTCGACTATGGCTACACCTTC
CDR3: CASSFSRSHRALDYGYTF

V: TRBV28
size: once
D: .
length: 12
J: TRBJ1-6
DNA: TGTGCCAGCAGTAAGACAAAATCACCCCTCCACTTT
CDR3: CASSKTKSPLHF

V: TRBV12-3/TRBV12-4
size: .
D: .
length: 13
J: TRBJ2-7
DNA: TGTGCCAGCAGTTTGGAGGGGATTAGCGAGCAGTACTTC
CDR3: CASSLEGISEQYF

V: TRBV6-5
size: .
D: TRBD1
length: 14
J: TRBJ1-5
DNA: TGTGCCAGCAGGGGACAGGGGGGCGAGCAGCCCCAGCATTTT
CDR3: CASRGQGGEQPQHF

V: TRBV6-5
size: .
D: .
length: 14
J: TRBJ2-3
DNA: TGTGCCAGCAGTACTCACCCCGCGGCAGATACGCAGTATTTT
CDR3: CASSTHPAADTQYF

V: TRBV6-5
size: .
D: .
length: 12
J: TRBJ1-1
DNA: TGTGCCAGCAGAGTAGGGGTAGCTGAAGCTTTCTTT
CDR3: CASRVGVAEAFF

V: TRBV5-1
size: .
D: .
length: 16
J: TRBJ2-7
DNA: TGCGCCAGCAGCTTACCCCGGGAGTCTAACTCCTACGAGCAGTACTTC
CDR3: CASSLPRESNSYEQYF

V: TRBV19
size: few
D: .
length: 14
J: TRBJ2-2
DNA: TGTGCCAGTATTGAACACCAAGCGGCCGGGGAGCTGTTTTTT
CDR3: CASIEHQAAGELFF

V: TRBV3-1/TRBV3-2
size: .
D: TRBD1
length: 17
J: TRBJ2-7
DNA: TGTGCCAGCAGCCAAGAACCTAGGGACAGGGGGCAGGGCGAGCAGTACTTC
CDR3: CASSQEPRDRGQGEQYF